What follows are 25 T cell receptor beta chains derived from one specimen sequenced in a study of graft-versus-host responses after intestinal transplantation. Antigens for these TCRs are unknown. Sequencing used immunoSEQ multiplex PCR; TCRdb keeps in-frame clones, though not all of them. The repertoire includes tens of thousands of clones, roughly 90% of them detected once, and roughly 2.5% sits in the top ten. This sample comprised unstimulated CD8+ T cells sorted from spleen or lymph node cells, obtained before intestinal transplant. The receptors shown here come from a human donor who received an intestinal transplant.

The genes are TRBV6-1 and TRBJ1-3; 10 nucleotides align to TRBD1. The CDR3 covers 15 residues. From germline, CDR1 is MNHNS and CDR2 SASEGT. V lost 8 bases, J lost 3 bases, and 7 bases stayed unmatched. The CDR3 nucleotides read TGTGCCAGCCGGGACAGGGGTTGGTTTGGAAACACCATATATTTT. Protein product: CASRDRGWFGNTIYF.

This rearrangement joins TRBV19 to TRBJ1-5; weak D call: TRBD1 (6 bases). The CDR3 spans 14 residues. The V end was cut by 6 bases, the J end by 6 bases, with 15 bases between. Germline values: CDR1 LNHDA, CDR2 SQIVND (reference sequence). The CDR3 reads CASSYRVRGQPQHF. Written as DNA, the CDR3 is TGTGCCAGTAGCTACAGGGTTCGGGGTCAGCCCCAGCATTTT.

This rearrangement joins TRBV5-1 to TRBJ2-7; 8 bases match TRBD2. This CDR3 is 17 amino acids long. The V gene end was trimmed by 1 base and the J gene end by 0 bases; junction bases not matched to a gene: 9. Per germline, CDR1 SGHRS and CDR2 YFSETQ. The CDR3 sequence is CASSLSSGGFSSYEQYF. CDR3 sequence (DNA): TGCGCCAGCAGCTTGTCCAGCGGGGGCTTCAGCTCCTACGAGCAGTACTTC.

The chain uses TRBV11-2 and TRBJ2-1; 7 bases are a match to TRBD1. Germline CDR1 reads SGHAT; CDR2 reads FQNNGV. V was pared by 5 bases and J by 0 bases, with 4 bases of the junction left unmatched. The length of the CDR3 is 15 residues. The CDR3 DNA is TGTGCCAGCAGCCTCGGGGACAGCTCCTACAATGAGCAGTTCTTC. Protein product: CASSLGDSSYNEQFF.

This chain links TRBV27 with TRBJ2-1; D perhaps matches TRBD2 (7 bases). Germline-derived CDR1 and CDR2 are MNHEY and SMNVEV (reference sequence). V lost 2 bases and J lost 13, with 12 bases in between. CDR3 length: 12 residues. CDR3 in amino acids: CASSLVGGEQFF. The CDR3 DNA follows: TGTGCCAGCAGTTTAGTAGGGGGGGAACAGTTCTTC.

J is TRBJ1-2 and V is TRBV4-2; unclear D gene. With 1 base removed from V and 5 bases from J, the gap between germline ends came to 5 bases. Germline V CDR1 and CDR2: LGHNA, YNFKEQ. The CDR3 spans 12 residues. The CDR3 nucleotides read TGTGCCAGCAGCCAAGTTCCGTATGGCTACACCTTC. Encoded protein: CASSQVPYGYTF.

DNA of the CDR3: TGTGCCAGCAGCTTACTTGGGACAGCCTACGAGCAGTACTTC. This encodes CASSLLGTAYEQYF. This chain joins TRBV7-8 and TRBJ2-7; 7 nucleotides line up with TRBD1. With V trimmed by 2 bases and J by 2 bases, 3 bases remained unmatched. Germline V CDR1 and CDR2: SGHVS, FQNEAQ. The CDR3 contains 14 residues.

The rearrangement joins TRBV6-1 to TRBJ2-1; 11 nucleotides line up with TRBD2. The CDR3 contains 15 residues. The trim removed 6 bases at V and 7 bases at J, leaving 8 bases unmatched. Germline CDR1 reads MNHNS; CDR2 reads SASEGT. CDR3 in amino acids: CASRAFSGGANEQFF. CDR3 nucleotides: TGTGCCAGCAGGGCATTTAGCGGGGGGGCAAATGAGCAGTTCTTC.

V usage is TRBV5-1 and J usage is TRBJ2-1; D call uncertain. Per the germline V gene, CDR1 is SGHRS and CDR2 is YFSETQ. The length of the CDR3 is 15 residues. V was clipped by 0 bases and J by 0 bases, with 7 bases between them. Here the CDR3 reads CASSLGPSSYNEQFF. Here the CDR3 DNA reads TGCGCCAGCAGCTTGGGCCCTAGCTCCTACAATGAGCAGTTCTTC. The full variable domain, in which reference TRBV5-1 and TRBJ2-1 provide the parts outside the CDR3, is KAGVTQTPRYLIKTRGQQVTLSCSPISGHRSVSWYQQTPGQGLQFLFEYFSETQRNKGNFPGRFSGRQFSNSRSEMNVSTLELGDSALYLCASSLGPSSYNEQFFGPGTRLTVL.

This clone was counted once. The chain carries TRBV28 and TRBJ2-7; maybe TRBD1 (5 bases). This CDR3 has 15 amino acids. Trimming cost V 2 bases and J 0 bases, with 11 bases left between them. Germline assignment: CDR1 MDHEN and CDR2 SYDVKM. The CDR3 bases are TGTGCCAGCAGTTTAAAAGGGGTCTCCTCCTACGAGCAGTACTTC. It translates to CASSLKGVSSYEQYF.

This chain joins TRBV10-2 and TRBJ2-2, with 8 bases aligning to TRBD2. The V segment lost 10 bases and the J segment 6 bases; nucleotides outside the gene matches: 10. The CDR3 spans 14 residues. From germline, CDR1 is WSHSY and CDR2 SAAADI. This chain's CDR3 is CATGESGSAGELFF. Here the CDR3 DNA reads TGCGCCACGGGGGAGAGCGGGAGTGCCGGGGAGCTGTTTTTT.

The CDR3 loop reads CAIRGRPDTQYF. In DNA form, the CDR3 reads TGTGCCATCAGAGGGAGGCCAGATACGCAGTATTTT. The chain employs TRBV6-6 and TRBJ2-3; tentatively, D is TRBD2 (6 bases). Germline-derived CDR1 and CDR2 are MNHNY and SVGAGI (reference sequence). The CDR3 extends over 12 amino acids. Trimming removed 10 bases from V and 4 bases from J, with 12 bases in between.

V is TRBV12-5 and J is TRBJ1-1, with a tentative D call TRBD1 (6 bases). Looked up from germline, CDR1 is LGHNT and CDR2 is FRNRAP. The V end lost 0 bases, the J end lost 4 bases, and 18 bases lay between the germline ends. The CDR3 has 17 residues. The CDR3 DNA sequence: TGTGCTAGTGGTTTGGTCCCACTGACAGGCACTATCACTGAAGCTTTCTTT. This gives the protein CASGLVPLTGTITEAFF.

This chain joins TRBV5-1 and TRBJ2-5; 10 nucleotides agree with TRBD2. V shed 1 base and J 9 bases; nucleotides not matched to a gene: 15. Looked up from germline, CDR1 is SGHRS and CDR2 is YFSETQ. The CDR3 sequence is 17 residues long. The CDR3 nucleotides are TGCGCCAGCAGCTTGCCCGCCGGGACTAGCGACCCTGGGGCCCAGTACTTC. It specifies CASSLPAGTSDPGAQYF.

In this sample, this clone turned up once. The chain joins TRBV5-1 to TRBJ1-2; the D gene is possibly TRBD1 (5 bases). Looked up from germline, CDR1 is SGHRS and CDR2 is YFSETQ. Trimming shortened V by 5 bases and J by 8 bases, and 19 bases separated the two germline ends. The CDR3 is 14 amino acids. This CDR3 is CASRVVRGKEGYTF. The CDR3 bases are TGCGCCAGCAGGGTCGTCCGGGGGAAGGAAGGCTACACCTTC.

The rearrangement links TRBV29-1 to TRBJ2-3, with 11 bases fitting TRBD2. V shed 4 bases, J shed 8 bases, and the junction held 11 bases outside the gene matches. CDR1 and CDR2 from the germline V gene are SQVTM and ANQGSEA. The CDR3 extends over 15 amino acids. The CDR3 loop reads CSVGWLAGGTGTQYF. DNA of the CDR3: TGCAGCGTTGGTTGGCTAGCGGGGGGTACGGGTACGCAGTATTTT.

The CDR3 region is CASSLPRTSGRSYNEQFF. Written as DNA, the CDR3 is TGTGCCAGCAGCTTACCAAGGACTAGCGGGAGGTCCTACAATGAGCAGTTCTTC. V usage is TRBV7-8 and J usage is TRBJ2-1; 14 bases agree with TRBD2. The CDR3 loop spans 18 amino acids. The germline gives CDR1 SGHVS, CDR2 FQNEAQ. V shed 2 bases and J 1 base; nucleotides not matched to a gene: 4.

V gene TRBV6-4 combines with J gene TRBJ2-2, with unresolved D. This CDR3 has 13 residues. In germline, CDR1 is MRHNA, CDR2 SNTAGT. Trimming cost V 5 bases and J 3 bases, with 7 bases left between them. CDR3 amino acids: CASSPQDTGELFF. The CDR3 nucleotides are TGTGCCAGCAGTCCTCAGGACACCGGGGAGCTGTTTTTT.

The gene calls are TRBV6-1 and TRBJ1-5; D may be TRBD1 (5 bases). Trimming took off 2 bases at V and 0 bases at J, with 8 bases between the two ends. The CDR3 is made up of 15 amino acids. CDR1 is MNHNS and CDR2 is SASEGT in the germline V gene. The CDR3 DNA is TGTGCCAGCAGTGAAAGGGGCTCTAGCAATCAGCCCCAGCATTTT. Protein sequence: CASSERGSSNQPQHF.

The V call is TRBV27, the J call TRBJ1-1; D not certain. Trimming pared 5 bases from V and 1 base from J, leaving 5 bases between. Germline-derived CDR1 and CDR2 are MNHEY and SMNVEV (reference sequence). The CDR3 consists of 12 residues. CDR3 nucleotides: TGTGCCAGCAGTAGGAGGAACACTGAAGCTTTCTTT. Protein product: CASSRRNTEAFF.

The rearrangement links TRBV15 to TRBJ2-1; D remains ambiguous. The V and J ends lost 1 base and 4 bases respectively, with 11 bases between them. The length of the CDR3 is 15 residues. Germline lookup yields CDR1 LNHNV and CDR2 YYDKDF (reference sequence). The CDR3 is CATSRGTQEYNEQFF. CDR3 sequence (DNA): TGTGCCACCAGCAGAGGAACTCAAGAATACAATGAGCAGTTCTTC. Using reference TRBV15 and TRBJ2-1 for the parts outside the CDR3, the full variable domain is DAMVIQNPRYQVTQFGKPVTLSCSQTLNHNVMYWYQQKSSQAPKLLFHYYDKDFNNEADTPDNFQSRRPNTSFCFLDIRSPGLGDTAMYLCATSRGTQEYNEQFFGPGTRLTVL.

CDR3 residues: CASSVDGTDYNEQFF. The CDR3 region has the DNA TGTGCCAGCAGCGTAGACGGGACAGACTACAATGAGCAGTTCTTC. The chain uses TRBV9 and TRBJ2-1; 7 positions agree with TRBD1. The germline V gene has CDR1 SGDLS and CDR2 YYNGEE. The CDR3 covers 15 residues. J gave up 3 bases and V 0 bases, and 3 bases lay outside the gene matches.

This clone was observed at least ten times. Other DNA variants within this sample encode the same CDR3. CDR3 protein: CASSTWGQGNQPQHF. CDR3 in DNA: TGTGCCAGTAGTACATGGGGACAGGGTAATCAGCCCCAGCATTTT. The chain employs TRBV19 and TRBJ1-5; 9 positions agree with TRBD1. The CDR3 runs to 15 residues. V lost 4 bases and J lost 4; bases outside the gene matches: 5. Germline CDR1 LNHDA, CDR2 SQIVND (reference sequence).

The chain links TRBV9 to TRBJ2-1; 8 positions match TRBD2. The CDR3 has 14 residues. The ends lost 6 bases at V and 7 bases at J; junction bases unmatched: 9. Germline-derived CDR1 and CDR2 are SGDLS and YYNGEE. Here the CDR3 DNA reads TGTGCCAGCACCGCCAGCGGGAGTGGGAATGAGCAGTTCTTC. It encodes CASTASGSGNEQFF.

This chain joins TRBV1 and TRBJ1-1; TRBD1 was called by the table and not checked on the DNA. TRBV1 represents a pseudogene. There are 17 residues in the CDR3. The CDR3 loop reads CTSSQGAPGTGDTEAFF. The CDR3 coding sequence is TGCACCAGCAGCCAAGGGGCTCCGGGGACAGGAGACACTGAAGCTTTCTTT.